This T cell receptor (beta chain) comes out of a study of blood T cell repertoires in COVID-19. Study-wide background: COVID-19 samples, acute and convalescent, were from the United States, Italy and Spain.

This clone was observed a handful of times. The germline V and J ends were trimmed by 2 bases and 3 bases, with 20 bases remaining between them. This CDR3 contains 18 residues. Germline V gene lookup returns CDR1 GTSNPN and CDR2 SVGIG (reference sequence). Authors' methods: Quantification of nucleated cells was approximated via reference gene primer amplification. Using immunoSEQ multiplex PCR, the repertoire was profiled, and TCRdb retains in-frame clones only, with some absent. V, J and clone size are those of that table, while D and trimming were read from the DNA. The profile shows 100,000 to 150,000 clones, around 81% of them singletons.

The chain links TRBV30 to TRBJ1-6, with a weak D call TRBD1 (5 bases). The sequence was obtained from a woman aged 45-65 years with acute or convalescent COVID-19. The sequenced material came from peripheral blood. The CDR3 is CAWSFQGRQQGYNSPLHF. CDR3 DNA: TGTGCCTGGAGTTTCCAGGGTAGGCAACAAGGCTATAATTCACCCCTCCACTTT.